This TCR beta chain derives from a study of OX40 agonist ivuxolimab in advanced cancers. Study summary: Hepatocellular carcinoma, melanoma, renal cell or head and neck cancer was diagnosed in the dose-escalation patients.

Only in-frame clones appear in the TCRdb table, and some are missing; sequencing was by immunoSEQ multiplex PCR. The sample lists about 46,000 clones; approximately 80% were seen once. As regards this clone: What it binds is not known.

Study conclusions and caveats: The study observed clonal expansion of CD4+ and CD8+ blood T cells by week 6 at 0.1 to 3.0 mg/kg. Certain nonresponding patients likewise had low normalized T-cell clonal expansion.

Sequenced here: CD4+ or CD8+ T cells sorted from blood, sampled in a trial of the OX40 agonist ivuxolimab. This TCR derives from an adult with an advanced solid tumor such as melanoma, head and neck, liver or kidney cancer.

In nucleotides, the CDR3 is TGTGCCAGCAGTTACGGGGTGGATACGCAGTATTTT. It translates to CASSYGVDTQYF. V and J are TRBV6-6 and TRBJ2-3; unclear D gene. V lost 2 bases to trimming and J lost 6 bases, with 6 bases between them. The CDR3 consists of 12 residues. The germline V gene has CDR1 MNHNY and CDR2 SVGAGI (reference sequence).